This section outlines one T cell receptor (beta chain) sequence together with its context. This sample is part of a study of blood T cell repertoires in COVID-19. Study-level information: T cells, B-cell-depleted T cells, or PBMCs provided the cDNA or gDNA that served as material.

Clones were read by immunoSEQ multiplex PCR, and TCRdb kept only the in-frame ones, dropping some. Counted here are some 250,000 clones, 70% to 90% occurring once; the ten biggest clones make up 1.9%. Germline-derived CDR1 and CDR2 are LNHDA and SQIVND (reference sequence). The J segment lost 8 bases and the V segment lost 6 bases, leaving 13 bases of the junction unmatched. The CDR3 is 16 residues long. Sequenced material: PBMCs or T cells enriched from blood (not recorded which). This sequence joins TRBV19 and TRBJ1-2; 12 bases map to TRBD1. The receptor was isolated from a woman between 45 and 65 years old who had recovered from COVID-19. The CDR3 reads CASRINQGQGAIGYTF. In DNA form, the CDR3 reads TGTGCCAGTAGAATAAATCAGGGACAGGGGGCAATCGGCTACACCTTC.